Shown below are 5 T cell receptor beta chains from a single sample sequenced in a study of radiotherapy plus CTLA-4 blockade in lung cancer. TCRdb keeps only in-frame clones here, not all; method: immunoSEQ multiplex PCR. The repertoire holds about 72,000 clones, with about four fifths as singletons. Sequenced material: peripheral blood, taken from a patient treated with radiotherapy plus ipilimumab. The receptors shown here come from a human donor with non-small cell lung cancer who had a partial response to radiotherapy plus ipilimumab.

This clone was found a few times. In nucleotides, the CDR3 is TGTGCCAGCAGCCCCGCGGGCTCAGGGCAGTACTTC. Its protein is CASSPAGSGQYF. J is TRBJ2-7 and V is TRBV7-9; possibly TRBD2 for D (5 bases). Germline V gives CDR1 SEHNR, CDR2 FQNEAQ (reference sequence). Trimming took off 5 bases at V and 9 bases at J, with 14 bases between the two ends. The CDR3 totals 12 residues. Variable domain in full (rest from reference TRBV7-9 and TRBJ2-7): DTGVSQNPRHKITKRGQNVTFRCDPISEHNRLYWYRQTLGQGPEFLTYFQNEAQLEKSRLLSDRFSAERPKGSFSTLEIQRTEQGDSAMYLCASSPAGSGQYFGPGTRLTVT.

The chain joins TRBV10-3 to TRBJ2-3; D is perhaps TRBD1 (6 bases). V gave up 9 bases and J gave up 4 bases, with 14 bases separating them. The germline CDR1 and CDR2 sequences are ENHRY and SYGVKD. This CDR3 region has 13 residues. CDR3 sequence: CAIGTTDADTQYF. For the CDR3, the DNA is TGTGCCATAGGGACAACGGACGCAGATACGCAGTATTTT.

The rearrangement links TRBV7-3 to TRBJ2-7, with D perhaps TRBD2 (5 bases). The V end was cut by 1 base, the J end by 5 bases, with 15 bases between. CDR3 size: 15 residues. Germline CDR1 and CDR2: SGHTA and FQGTGA. The CDR3 DNA follows: TGTGCCAGCAGCTTAAGTGCGGGTCGGCTCCACGAGCAGTACTTC. Protein sequence: CASSLSAGRLHEQYF.

This chain joins TRBV7-9 and TRBJ1-1; D remains unclear. V lost 1 base to trimming and J lost 6 bases, with 9 bases between them. CDR1 and CDR2 (germline): SEHNR, FQNEAQ (reference sequence). There are 13 residues in the CDR3. The CDR3 region has the DNA TGTGCCAGCAGCTTAGAGATGGGCTCTGAAGCTTTCTTT. This sequence encodes CASSLEMGSEAFF.

Notes on this clone: Other nucleotide sequences in the sample specify the same CDR3. This chain links TRBV27 with TRBJ2-7; possible D gene TRBD1, 5 bases. This CDR3 is built from 13 residues. Germline CDR1 and CDR2: MNHEY and SMNVEV (reference sequence). Trimming took 2 bases from V and 4 from J, leaving 9 bases between them. The CDR3 here is CASSLRGSYEQYF. CDR3 DNA: TGTGCCAGCAGTTTAAGGGGCTCGTACGAGCAGTACTTC.